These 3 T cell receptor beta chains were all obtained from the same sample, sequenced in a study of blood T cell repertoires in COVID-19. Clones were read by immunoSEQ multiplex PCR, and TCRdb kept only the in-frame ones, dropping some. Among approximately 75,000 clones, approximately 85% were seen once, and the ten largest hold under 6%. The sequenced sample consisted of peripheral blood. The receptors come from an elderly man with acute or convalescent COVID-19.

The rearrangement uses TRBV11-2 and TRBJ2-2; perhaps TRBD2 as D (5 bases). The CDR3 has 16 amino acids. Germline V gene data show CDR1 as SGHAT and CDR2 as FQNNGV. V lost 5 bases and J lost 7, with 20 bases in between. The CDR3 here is CASSPLWASRGGELFF. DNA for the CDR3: TGTGCCAGCAGCCCCCTCTGGGCTAGCCGCGGCGGGGAGCTGTTTTTT.

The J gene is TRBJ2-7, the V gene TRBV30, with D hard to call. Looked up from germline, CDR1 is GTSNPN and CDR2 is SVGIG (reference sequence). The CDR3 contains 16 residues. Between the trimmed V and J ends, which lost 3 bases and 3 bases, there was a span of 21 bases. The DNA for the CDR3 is TGTGCCTGGAGCAGTCGTCTTAACCCCGCATACTACGAGCAGTACTTC. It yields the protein CAWSSRLNPAYYEQYF.

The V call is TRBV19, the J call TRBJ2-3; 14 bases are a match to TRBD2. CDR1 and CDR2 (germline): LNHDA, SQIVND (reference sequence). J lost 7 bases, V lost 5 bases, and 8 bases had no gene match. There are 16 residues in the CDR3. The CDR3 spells CASSWGLAGVRNTQYF. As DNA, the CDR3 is TGTGCCAGTAGTTGGGGACTAGCGGGAGTTAGGAATACGCAGTATTTT.